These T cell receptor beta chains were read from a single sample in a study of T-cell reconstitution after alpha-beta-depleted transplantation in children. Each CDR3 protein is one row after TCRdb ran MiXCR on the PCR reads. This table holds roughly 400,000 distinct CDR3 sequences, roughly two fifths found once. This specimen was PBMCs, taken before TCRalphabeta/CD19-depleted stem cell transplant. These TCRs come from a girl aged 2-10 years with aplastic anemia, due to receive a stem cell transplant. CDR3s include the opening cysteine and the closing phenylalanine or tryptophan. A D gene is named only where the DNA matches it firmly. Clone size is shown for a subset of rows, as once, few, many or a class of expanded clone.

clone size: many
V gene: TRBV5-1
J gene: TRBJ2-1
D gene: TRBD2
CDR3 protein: CASSLRPAGGNNEQFF
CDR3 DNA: TGCGCCAGCAGCCTCAGACCAGCGGGAGGGAACAATGAGCAGTTCTTC

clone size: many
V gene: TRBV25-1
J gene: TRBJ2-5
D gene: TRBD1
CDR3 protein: CASSPQGRETQYF
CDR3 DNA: TGTGCCAGCTCTCCACAGGGGAGAGAGACCCAGTACTTC

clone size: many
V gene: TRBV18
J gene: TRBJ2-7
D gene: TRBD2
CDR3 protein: CASSPGSGRSNEQYF
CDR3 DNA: TGTGCCAGCTCACCGGGGAGCGGGAGGAGTAACGAGCAGTACTTC

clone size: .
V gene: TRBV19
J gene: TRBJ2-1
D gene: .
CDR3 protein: CASSIPPGSYNEQFF
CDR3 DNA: TGTGCCAGTAGTATCCCCCCAGGGTCTTACAATGAGCAGTTCTTC

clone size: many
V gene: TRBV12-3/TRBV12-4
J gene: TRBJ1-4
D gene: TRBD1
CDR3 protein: CASSFDRAFNEKLFF
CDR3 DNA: TGTGCCAGCAGTTTTGACAGGGCATTTAATGAAAAACTGTTTTTT

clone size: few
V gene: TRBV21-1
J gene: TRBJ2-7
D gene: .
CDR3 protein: CASSKEVAGGYEQYF
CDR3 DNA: TGTGCCAGCAGCAAAGAGGTAGCGGGAGGCTACGAGCAGTACTTC

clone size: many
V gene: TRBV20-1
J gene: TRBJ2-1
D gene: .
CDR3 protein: CSARDPGSYNEQFF
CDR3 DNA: TGCAGTGCTAGAGATCCGGGTTCCTACAATGAGCAGTTCTTC

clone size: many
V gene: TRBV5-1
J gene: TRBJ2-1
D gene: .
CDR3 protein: CASSLHMQGNEQFF
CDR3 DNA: TGCGCCAGCAGCTTGCACATGCAGGGGAATGAGCAGTTCTTC

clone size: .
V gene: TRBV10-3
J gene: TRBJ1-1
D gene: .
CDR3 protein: CAIRIQGGTEAFF
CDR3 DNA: TGTGCCATCAGAATACAGGGTGGCACTGAAGCTTTCTTT

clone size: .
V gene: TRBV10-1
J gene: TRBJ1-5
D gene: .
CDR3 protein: CASSEFDRTSQPQHF
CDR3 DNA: TGCGCCAGCAGTGAGTTCGACAGGACCAGCCAGCCCCAGCATTTT

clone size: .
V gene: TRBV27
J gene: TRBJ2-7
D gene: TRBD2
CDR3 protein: CASSLSRTSGSYEQYF
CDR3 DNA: TGTGCCAGCAGTTTATCCCGGACTAGCGGTTCCTACGAGCAGTACTTC

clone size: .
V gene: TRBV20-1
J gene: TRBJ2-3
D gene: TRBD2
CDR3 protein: CSASFERGGGSDTQYF
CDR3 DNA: TGCAGTGCTAGCTTCGAGCGGGGGGGAGGATCGGATACGCAGTATTTT

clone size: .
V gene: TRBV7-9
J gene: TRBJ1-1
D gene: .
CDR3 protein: CASSFRGTNTEAFF
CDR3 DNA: TGTGCCAGCAGCTTCCGGGGGACCAACACTGAAGCTTTCTTT

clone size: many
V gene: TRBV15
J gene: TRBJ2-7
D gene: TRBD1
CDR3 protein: CATSRDRGYEQYF
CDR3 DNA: TGTGCCACCAGCAGGGACAGGGGCTACGAGCAGTACTTC

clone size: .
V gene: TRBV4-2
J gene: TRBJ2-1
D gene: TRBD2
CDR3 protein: CASSQDALAGSNEQFF
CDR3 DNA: TGTGCCAGCAGCCAAGATGCATTAGCGGGATCGAATGAGCAGTTCTTC

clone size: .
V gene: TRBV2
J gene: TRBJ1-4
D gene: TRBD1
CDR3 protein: CASDAGTGQEKLFF
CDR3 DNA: TGTGCCAGCGATGCCGGGACAGGGCAAGAAAAACTGTTTTTT

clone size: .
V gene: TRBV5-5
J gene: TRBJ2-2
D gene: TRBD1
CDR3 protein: CASSLATGQGFTGELFF
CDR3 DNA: TGTGCCAGCAGCTTGGCCACTGGACAGGGGTTCACCGGGGAGCTGTTTTTT

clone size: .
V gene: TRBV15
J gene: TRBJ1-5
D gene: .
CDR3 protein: CATSSLHGVQPQHF
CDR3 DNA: TGTGCCACCAGCAGCCTGCACGGGGTACAGCCCCAGCATTTT

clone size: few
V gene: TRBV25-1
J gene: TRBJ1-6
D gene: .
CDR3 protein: CASSADRRSPLHF
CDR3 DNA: TGTGCCAGCAGTGCCGACAGGAGATCACCCCTCCACTTT

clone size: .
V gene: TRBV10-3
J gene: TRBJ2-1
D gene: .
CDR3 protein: CAISERGSYNEQFF
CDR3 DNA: TGTGCCATCAGTGAAAGGGGCTCCTACAATGAGCAGTTCTTC

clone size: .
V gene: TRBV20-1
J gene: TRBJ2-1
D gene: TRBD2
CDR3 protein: CSARPLAGITNEQFF
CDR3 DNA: TGCAGTGCGAGACCCCTAGCGGGAATCACCAATGAGCAGTTCTTC

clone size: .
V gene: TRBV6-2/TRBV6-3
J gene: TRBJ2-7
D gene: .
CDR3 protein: CASGLIVGYEQYF
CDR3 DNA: TGTGCCAGCGGGCTTATTGTCGGATACGAGCAGTACTTC

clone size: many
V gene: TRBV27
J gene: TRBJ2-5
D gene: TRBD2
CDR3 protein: CASSFIGLAGQETQYF
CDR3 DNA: TGTGCCAGCAGTTTCATAGGGCTAGCGGGCCAAGAGACCCAGTACTTC

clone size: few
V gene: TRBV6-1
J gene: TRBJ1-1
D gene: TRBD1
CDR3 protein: CASSEPGQGSLEAFF
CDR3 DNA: TGTGCCAGCAGCGAACCGGGACAGGGGTCCTTGGAAGCTTTCTTT

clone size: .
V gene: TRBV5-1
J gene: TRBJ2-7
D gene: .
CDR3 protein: CASSLTTRGYEQYF
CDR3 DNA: TGCGCCAGCAGTTTGACCACGAGGGGGTACGAGCAGTACTTC

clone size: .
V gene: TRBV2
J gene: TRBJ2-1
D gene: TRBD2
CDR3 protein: CASVAGNAYNEQFF
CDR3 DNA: TGTGCCAGCGTAGCGGGTAACGCCTACAATGAGCAGTTCTTC

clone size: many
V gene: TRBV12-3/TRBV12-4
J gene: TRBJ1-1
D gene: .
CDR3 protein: CASSWGTVNTEAFF
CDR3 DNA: TGTGCCAGCAGTTGGGGGACGGTAAACACTGAAGCTTTCTTT

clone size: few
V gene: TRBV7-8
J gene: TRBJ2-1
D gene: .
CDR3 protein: CASSPTRRNNEQFF
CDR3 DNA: TGTGCCAGCAGCCCGACTAGAAGAAACAATGAGCAGTTCTTC

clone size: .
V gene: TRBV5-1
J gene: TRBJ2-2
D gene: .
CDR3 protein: CASSFGSPNRNTGELFF
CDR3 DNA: TGCGCCAGCAGCTTTGGGTCTCCAAATCGGAACACCGGGGAGCTGTTTTTT

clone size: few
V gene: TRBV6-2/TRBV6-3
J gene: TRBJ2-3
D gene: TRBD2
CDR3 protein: CASSYYTGLAGGTSTDTQYF
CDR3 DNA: TGTGCCAGCAGCTATTATACCGGACTAGCGGGAGGGACTAGCACAGATACGCAGTATTTT

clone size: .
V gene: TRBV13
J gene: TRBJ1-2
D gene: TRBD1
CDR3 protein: CASLGLGQGEANYGYTF
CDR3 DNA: TGTGCCAGCTTAGGTCTGGGACAGGGAGAAGCTAACTATGGCTACACCTTC

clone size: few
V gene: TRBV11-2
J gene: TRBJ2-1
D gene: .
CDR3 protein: CASSTGTYNEQFF
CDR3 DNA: TGTGCCAGCAGCACTGGAACCTACAATGAGCAGTTCTTC

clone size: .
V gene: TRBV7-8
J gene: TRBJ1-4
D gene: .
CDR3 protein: CASSLRPGAGETNEKLFF
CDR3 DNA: TGTGCCAGCAGCTTAAGACCAGGTGCCGGCGAAACTAATGAAAAACTGTTTTTT

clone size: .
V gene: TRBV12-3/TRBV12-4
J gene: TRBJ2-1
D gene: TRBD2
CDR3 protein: CASRRAGTRANNEQFF
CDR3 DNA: TGTGCCAGCAGGAGAGCCGGGACTAGGGCCAACAATGAGCAGTTCTTC

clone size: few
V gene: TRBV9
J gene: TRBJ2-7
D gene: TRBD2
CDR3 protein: CASSPNWAGVNEQYF
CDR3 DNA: TGTGCCAGCAGCCCCAACTGGGCGGGAGTGAACGAGCAGTACTTC

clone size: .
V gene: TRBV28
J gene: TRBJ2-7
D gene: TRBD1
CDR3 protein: CASVRDRGPVQYF
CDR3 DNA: TGTGCCAGCGTTCGAGACAGGGGGCCCGTGCAGTACTTC

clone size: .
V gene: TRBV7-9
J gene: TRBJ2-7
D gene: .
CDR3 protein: CASSATGGGYEQYF
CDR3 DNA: TGTGCCAGCAGCGCAACAGGGGGGGGCTACGAGCAGTACTTC

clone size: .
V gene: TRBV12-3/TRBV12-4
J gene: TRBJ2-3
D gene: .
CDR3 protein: CASSWGTSSTDTQYF
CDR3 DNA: TGTGCCAGCAGCTGGGGGACATCCAGCACAGATACGCAGTATTTT

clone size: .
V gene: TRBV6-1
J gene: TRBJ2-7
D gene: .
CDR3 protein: CASSALTGEGAYEQYF
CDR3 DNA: TGTGCCAGCAGTGCCTTGACAGGGGAGGGGGCCTACGAGCAGTACTTC

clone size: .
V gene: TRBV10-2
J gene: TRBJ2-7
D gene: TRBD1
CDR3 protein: CASSERGTGSYEQYF
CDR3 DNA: TGCGCCAGCAGTGAGCGCGGGACAGGAAGCTACGAGCAGTACTTC

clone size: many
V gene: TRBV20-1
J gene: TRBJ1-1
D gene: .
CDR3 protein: CSARLQGSGTEAFF
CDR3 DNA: TGCAGTGCTAGGCTCCAGGGTTCAGGCACTGAAGCTTTCTTT

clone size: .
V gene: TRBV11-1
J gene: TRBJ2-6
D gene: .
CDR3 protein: CASSLGGQLLSGANVLTF
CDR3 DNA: TGTGCCAGCAGCTTAGGGGGACAACTCCTCTCTGGGGCCAACGTCCTGACTTTC

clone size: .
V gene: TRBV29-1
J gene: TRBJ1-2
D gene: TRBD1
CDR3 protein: CSLEGAHGYTF
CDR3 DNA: TGCAGCCTCGAGGGGGCACATGGCTACACCTTC

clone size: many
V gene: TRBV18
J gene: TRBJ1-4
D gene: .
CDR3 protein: CASSKGPGEKLFF
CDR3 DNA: TGTGCCAGCTCAAAGGGACCAGGGGAAAAACTGTTTTTT

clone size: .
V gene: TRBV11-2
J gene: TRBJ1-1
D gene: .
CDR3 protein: CASSELGFSEAFF
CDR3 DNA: TGTGCCAGCAGCGAGCTGGGTTTCTCTGAAGCTTTCTTT

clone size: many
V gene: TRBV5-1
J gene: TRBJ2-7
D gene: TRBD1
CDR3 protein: CASSADRAPSYEQYF
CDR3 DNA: TGCGCCAGCAGCGCCGACAGGGCTCCCTCCTACGAGCAGTACTTC

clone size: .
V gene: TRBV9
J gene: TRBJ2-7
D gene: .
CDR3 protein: CASSVSAASSYEQYF
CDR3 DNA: TGTGCCAGCAGCGTAAGCGCAGCGAGCTCCTACGAGCAGTACTTC

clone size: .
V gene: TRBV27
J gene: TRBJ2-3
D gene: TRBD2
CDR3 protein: CASSPPRPGGSRADTQYF
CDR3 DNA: TGTGCCAGTTCTCCCCCCCGTCCGGGGGGAAGTAGGGCGGATACGCAGTATTTT

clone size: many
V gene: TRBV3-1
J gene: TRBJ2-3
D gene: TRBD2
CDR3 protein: CASSQDPGGNTQYF
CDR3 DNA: TGTGCCAGCAGCCAAGACCCGGGAGGAAATACGCAGTATTTT

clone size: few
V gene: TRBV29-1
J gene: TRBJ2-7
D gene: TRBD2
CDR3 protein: CSVERGPRGGNEQYF
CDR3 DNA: TGCAGCGTTGAACGGGGGCCCCGGGGGGGTAACGAGCAGTACTTC

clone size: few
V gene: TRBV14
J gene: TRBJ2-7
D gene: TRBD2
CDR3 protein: CASSQELAGLYEQYF
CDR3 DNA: TGTGCCAGCAGCCAAGAACTAGCGGGACTCTACGAGCAGTACTTC

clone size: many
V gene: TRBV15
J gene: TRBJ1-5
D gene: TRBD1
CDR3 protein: CATSSGQADYQPQHF
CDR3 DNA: TGTGCCACCAGCAGCGGACAGGCGGATTATCAGCCCCAGCATTTT

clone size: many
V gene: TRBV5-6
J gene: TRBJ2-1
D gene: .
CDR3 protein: CASSSVRGQRIAGEDEQFF
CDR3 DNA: TGTGCCAGCAGTTCCGTCAGGGGGCAGAGGATAGCGGGAGAGGATGAGCAGTTCTTC

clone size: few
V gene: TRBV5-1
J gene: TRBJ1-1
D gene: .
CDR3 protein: CASSLGRSPGPTEAFF
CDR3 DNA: TGCGCCAGCAGCTTGGGGCGGTCCCCGGGCCCCACTGAAGCTTTCTTT

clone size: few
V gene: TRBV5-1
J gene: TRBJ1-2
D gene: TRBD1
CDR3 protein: CASSLARTGYNLYGYTF
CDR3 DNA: TGCGCCAGCAGCTTGGCCCGGACAGGGTACAATCTGTATGGCTACACCTTC

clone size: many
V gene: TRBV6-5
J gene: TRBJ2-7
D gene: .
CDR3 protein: CASSYAGWSHEQYF
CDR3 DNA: TGTGCCAGCAGTTACGCAGGGTGGAGCCACGAGCAGTACTTC

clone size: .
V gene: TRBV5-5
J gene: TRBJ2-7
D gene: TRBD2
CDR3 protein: CASSTYVGTSAEQYF
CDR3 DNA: TGTGCCAGCAGCACCTATGTCGGGACTAGCGCCGAGCAGTACTTC

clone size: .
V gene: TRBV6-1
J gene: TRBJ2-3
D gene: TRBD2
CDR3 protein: CASSSLPGTTSTDTQYF
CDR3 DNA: TGTGCCAGCAGCTCCCTACCCGGGACTACCAGCACAGATACGCAGTATTTT